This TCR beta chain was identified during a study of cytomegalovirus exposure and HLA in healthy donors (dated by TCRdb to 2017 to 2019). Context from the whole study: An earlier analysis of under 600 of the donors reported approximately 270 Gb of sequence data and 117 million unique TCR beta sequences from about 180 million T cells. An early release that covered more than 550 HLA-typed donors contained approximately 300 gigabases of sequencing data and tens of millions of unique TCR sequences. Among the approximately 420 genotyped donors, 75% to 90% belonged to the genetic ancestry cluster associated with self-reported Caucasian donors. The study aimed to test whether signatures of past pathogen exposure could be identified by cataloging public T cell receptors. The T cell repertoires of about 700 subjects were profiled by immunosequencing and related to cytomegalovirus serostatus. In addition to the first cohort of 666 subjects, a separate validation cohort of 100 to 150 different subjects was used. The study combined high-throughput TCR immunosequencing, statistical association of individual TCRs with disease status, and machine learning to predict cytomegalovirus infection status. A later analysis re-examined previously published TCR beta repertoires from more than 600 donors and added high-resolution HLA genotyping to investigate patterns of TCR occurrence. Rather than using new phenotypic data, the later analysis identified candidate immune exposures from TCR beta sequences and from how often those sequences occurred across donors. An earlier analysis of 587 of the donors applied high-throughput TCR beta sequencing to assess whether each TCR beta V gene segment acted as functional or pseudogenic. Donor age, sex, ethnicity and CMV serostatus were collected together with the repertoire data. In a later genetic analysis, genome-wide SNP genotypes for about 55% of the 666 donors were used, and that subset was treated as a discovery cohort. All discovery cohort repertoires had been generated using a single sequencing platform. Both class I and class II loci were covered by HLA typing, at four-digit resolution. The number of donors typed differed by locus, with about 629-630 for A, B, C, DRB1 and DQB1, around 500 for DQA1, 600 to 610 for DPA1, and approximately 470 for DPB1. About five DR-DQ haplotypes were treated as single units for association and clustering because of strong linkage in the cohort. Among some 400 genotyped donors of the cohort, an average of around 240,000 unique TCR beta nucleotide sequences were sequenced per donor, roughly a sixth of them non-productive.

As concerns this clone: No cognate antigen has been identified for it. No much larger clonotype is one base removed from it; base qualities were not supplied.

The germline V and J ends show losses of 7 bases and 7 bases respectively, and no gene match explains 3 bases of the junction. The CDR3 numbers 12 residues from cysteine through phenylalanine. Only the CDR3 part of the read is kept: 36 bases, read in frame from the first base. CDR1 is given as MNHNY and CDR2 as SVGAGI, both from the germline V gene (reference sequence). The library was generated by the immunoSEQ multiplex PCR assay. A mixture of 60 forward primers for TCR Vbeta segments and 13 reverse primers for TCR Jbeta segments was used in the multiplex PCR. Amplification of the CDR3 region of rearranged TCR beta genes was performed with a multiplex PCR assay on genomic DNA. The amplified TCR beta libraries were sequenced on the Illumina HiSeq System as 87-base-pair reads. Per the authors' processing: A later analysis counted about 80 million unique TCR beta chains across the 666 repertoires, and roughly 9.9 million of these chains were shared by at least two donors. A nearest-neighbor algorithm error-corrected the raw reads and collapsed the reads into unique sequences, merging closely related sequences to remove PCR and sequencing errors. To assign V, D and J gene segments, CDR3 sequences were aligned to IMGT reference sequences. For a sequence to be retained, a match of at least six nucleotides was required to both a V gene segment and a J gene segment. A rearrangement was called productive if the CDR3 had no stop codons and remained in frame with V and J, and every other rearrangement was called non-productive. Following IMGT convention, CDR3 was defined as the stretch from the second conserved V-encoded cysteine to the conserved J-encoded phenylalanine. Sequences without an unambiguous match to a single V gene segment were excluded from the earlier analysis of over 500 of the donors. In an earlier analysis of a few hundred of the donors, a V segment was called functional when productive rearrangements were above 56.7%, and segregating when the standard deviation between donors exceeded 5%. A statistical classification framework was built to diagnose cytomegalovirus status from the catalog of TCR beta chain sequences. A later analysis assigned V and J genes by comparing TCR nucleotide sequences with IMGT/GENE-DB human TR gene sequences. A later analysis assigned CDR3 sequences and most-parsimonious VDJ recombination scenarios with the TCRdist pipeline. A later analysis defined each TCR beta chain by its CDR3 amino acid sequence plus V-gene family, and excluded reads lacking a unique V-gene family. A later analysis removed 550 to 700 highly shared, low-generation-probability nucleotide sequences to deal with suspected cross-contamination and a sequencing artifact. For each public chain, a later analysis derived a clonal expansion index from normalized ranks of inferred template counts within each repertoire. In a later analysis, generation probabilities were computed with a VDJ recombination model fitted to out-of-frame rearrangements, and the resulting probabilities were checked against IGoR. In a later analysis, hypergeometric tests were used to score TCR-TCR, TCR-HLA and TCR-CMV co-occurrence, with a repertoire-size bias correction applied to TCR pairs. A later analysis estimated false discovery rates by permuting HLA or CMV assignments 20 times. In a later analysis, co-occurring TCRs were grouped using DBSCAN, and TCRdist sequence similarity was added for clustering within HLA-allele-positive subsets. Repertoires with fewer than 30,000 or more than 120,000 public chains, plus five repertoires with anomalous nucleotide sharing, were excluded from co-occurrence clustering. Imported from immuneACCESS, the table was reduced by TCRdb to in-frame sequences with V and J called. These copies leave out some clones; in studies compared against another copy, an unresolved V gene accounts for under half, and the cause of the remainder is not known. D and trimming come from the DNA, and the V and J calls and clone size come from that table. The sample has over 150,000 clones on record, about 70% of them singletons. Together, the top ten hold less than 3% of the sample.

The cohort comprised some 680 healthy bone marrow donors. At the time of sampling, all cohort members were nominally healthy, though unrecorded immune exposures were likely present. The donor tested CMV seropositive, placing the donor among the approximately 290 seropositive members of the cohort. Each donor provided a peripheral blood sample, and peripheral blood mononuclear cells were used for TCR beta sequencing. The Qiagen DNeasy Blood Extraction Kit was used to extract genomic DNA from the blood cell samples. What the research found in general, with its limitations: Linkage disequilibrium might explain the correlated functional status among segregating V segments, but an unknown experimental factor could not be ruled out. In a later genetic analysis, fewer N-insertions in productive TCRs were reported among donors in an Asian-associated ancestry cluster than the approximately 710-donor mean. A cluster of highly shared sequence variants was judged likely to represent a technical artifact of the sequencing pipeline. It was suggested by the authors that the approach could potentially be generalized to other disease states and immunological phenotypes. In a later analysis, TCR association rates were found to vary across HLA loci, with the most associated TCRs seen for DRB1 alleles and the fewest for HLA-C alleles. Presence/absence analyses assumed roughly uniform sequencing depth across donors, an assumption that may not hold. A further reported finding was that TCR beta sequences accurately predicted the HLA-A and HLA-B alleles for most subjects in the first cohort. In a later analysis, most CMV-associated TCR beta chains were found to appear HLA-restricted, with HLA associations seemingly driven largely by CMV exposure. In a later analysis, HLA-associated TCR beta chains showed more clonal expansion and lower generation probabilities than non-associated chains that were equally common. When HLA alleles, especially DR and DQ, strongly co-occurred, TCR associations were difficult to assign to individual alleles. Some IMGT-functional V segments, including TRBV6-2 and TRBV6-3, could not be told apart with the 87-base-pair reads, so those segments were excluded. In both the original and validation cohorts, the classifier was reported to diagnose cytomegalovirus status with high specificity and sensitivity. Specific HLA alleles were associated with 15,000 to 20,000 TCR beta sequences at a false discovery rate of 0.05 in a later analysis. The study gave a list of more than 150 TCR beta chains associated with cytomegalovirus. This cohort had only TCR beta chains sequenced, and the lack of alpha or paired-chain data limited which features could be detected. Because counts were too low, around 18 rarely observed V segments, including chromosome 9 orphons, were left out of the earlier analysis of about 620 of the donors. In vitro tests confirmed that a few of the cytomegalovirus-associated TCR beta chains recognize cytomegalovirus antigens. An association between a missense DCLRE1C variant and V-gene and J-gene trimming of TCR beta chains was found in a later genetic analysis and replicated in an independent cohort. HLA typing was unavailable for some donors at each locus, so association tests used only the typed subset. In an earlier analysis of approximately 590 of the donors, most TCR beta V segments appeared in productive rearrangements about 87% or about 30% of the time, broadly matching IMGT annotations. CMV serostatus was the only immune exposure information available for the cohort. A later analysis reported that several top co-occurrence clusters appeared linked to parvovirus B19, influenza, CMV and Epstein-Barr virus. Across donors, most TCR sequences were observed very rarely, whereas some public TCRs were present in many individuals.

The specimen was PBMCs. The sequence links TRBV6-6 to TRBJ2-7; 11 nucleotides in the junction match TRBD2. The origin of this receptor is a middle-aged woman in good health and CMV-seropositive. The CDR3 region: CASKTSGEEQYF. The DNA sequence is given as TGTGCCAGCAAGACTAGCGGGGAAGAGCAGTACTTC.